A selection of T cell receptor beta chains follows, all from one sample in a study of vaccination effects on CD4 cells after COVID-19. No antigen has been identified for these receptors. Profiled with immunoSEQ multiplex PCR; TCRdb holds only in-frame clones, not every one. The top ten hold around 1.1% of the sample, which has over 80,000 clones, over 70% seen once. The sample consisted of CD4+ T cells from PBMCs cultured with HCoV-OC43 spike peptides, taken after COVID-19 vaccination. These receptors originate from a human donor who received a COVID-19 vaccine. CDR3s include the opening cysteine and the closing phenylalanine or tryptophan. Fields, in order: clone size, V gene, J gene, D gene, CDR3 DNA, CDR3 protein. The D gene is left open where the match is weak. Some rows mark clone size as missing; the rest say once, few, many or name a class of expanded clone.

-	TRBV28	TRBJ1-1	-	TGTGCCAGCAGTCTACCGGACAGATCGAACACTGAAGCTTTCTTT	CASSLPDRSNTEAFF
-	TRBV4-2	TRBJ1-5	-	TGTGCCAGCAGCCAAGGGGGATCGGGTCAGCCCCAGCATTTT	CASSQGGSGQPQHF
few	TRBV19	TRBJ2-2	-	TGTGCCAGTAGCCCATACACCGGGGAGCTGTTTTTT	CASSPYTGELFF
-	TRBV6-5	TRBJ1-2	-	TGTGCCAGCAGCCTGGACGGACCGAATGGCTACACCTTC	CASSLDGPNGYTF
-	TRBV18	TRBJ2-2	-	TGTGCCAGCTCACCACCTCCCGGAGGGGCGAACACCGGGGAGCTGTTTTTT	CASSPPPGGANTGELFF
-	TRBV10-1	TRBJ1-6	TRBD1	TGCGCCAGACCGGGACAGGCCAGAGATAATTCACCCCTCCACTTT	CARPGQARDNSPLHF
few	TRBV20-1	TRBJ1-1	-	TGCAGTGCTGATAGGGACACTGAAGCTTTCTTT	CSADRDTEAFF
few	TRBV18	TRBJ1-1	-	TGTGCCAGCTCCGAGCTTTTCAGGGAAACTGAAGCTTTCTTT	CASSELFRETEAFF
-	TRBV19	TRBJ2-4	-	TGTGCCAGTAGTTACAGCGACTGGGAAAACATTCAGTACTTC	CASSYSDWENIQYF
-	TRBV5-1	TRBJ2-1	-	TGCGCCAGCTCCCGGGACACATACAATGAGCAGTTCTTC	CASSRDTYNEQFF
-	TRBV10-3	TRBJ2-2	-	TGTGCCATCAATCAAGGGGACACCGGGGAGCTGTTTTTT	CAINQGDTGELFF
-	TRBV2	TRBJ1-1	TRBD1	TGTGCCAGCAGACCGGGACAGGCGAACACTGAAGCTTTCTTT	CASRPGQANTEAFF
-	TRBV18	TRBJ2-2	TRBD1	TGTGCCAGCTCACTACGGACAGGGGTCAACACCGGGGAGCTGTTTTTT	CASSLRTGVNTGELFF
-	TRBV27	TRBJ1-4	-	TGTGCCAGCAAATCCGGGGGGCTATGGGAAAAACTGTTTTTT	CASKSGGLWEKLFF
-	TRBV3-1/TRBV3-2	TRBJ1-1	-	TGTGCCAGCAGCCAAGTTAGTACTGAAGCTTTCTTT	CASSQVSTEAFF